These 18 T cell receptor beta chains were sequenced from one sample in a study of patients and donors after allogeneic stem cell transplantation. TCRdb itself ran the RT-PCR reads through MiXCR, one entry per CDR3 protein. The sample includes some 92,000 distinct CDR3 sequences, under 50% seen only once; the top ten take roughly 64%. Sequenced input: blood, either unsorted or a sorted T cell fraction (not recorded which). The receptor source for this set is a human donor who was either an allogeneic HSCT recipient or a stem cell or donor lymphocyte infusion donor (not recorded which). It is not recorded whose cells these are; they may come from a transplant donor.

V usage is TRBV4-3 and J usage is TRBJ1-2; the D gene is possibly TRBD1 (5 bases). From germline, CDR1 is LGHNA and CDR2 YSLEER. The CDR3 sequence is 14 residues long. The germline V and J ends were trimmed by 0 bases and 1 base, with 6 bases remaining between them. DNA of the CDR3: TGCGCCAGCAGCCAAGAGACAGATAACTATGGCTACACCTTC. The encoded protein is CASSQETDNYGYTF.

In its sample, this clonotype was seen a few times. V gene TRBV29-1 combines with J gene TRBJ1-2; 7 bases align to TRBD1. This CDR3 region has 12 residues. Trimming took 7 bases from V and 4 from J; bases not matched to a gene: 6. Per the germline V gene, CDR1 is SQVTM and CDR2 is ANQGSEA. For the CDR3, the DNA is TGCAGCGCTGAGGGGGCAAGCTATGGCTACACCTTC. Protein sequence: CSAEGASYGYTF.

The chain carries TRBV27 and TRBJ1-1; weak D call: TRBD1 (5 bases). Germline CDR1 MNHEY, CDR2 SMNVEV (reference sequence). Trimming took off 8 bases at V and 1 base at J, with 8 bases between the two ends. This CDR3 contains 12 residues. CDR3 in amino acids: CASGGGNTEAFF. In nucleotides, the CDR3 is TGTGCCAGCGGGGGGGGGAACACTGAAGCTTTCTTT.

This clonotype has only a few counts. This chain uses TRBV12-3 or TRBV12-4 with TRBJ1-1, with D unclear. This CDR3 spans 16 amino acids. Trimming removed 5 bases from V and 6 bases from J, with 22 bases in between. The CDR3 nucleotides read TGTGCCAGCAGTAGACCACGGTTCGCAAGGGATCCTGAAGCTTTCTTT. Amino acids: CASSRPRFARDPEAFF.

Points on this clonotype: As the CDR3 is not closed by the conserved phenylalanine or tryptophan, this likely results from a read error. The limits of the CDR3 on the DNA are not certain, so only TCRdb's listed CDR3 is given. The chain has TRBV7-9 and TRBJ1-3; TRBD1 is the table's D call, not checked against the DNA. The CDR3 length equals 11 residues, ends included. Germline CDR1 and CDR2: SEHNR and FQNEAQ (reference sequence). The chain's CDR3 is CASSIRDRVHA.

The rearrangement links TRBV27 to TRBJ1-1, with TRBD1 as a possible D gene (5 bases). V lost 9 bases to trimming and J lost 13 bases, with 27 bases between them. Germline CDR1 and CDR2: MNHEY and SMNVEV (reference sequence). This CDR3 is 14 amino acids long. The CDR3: CASRGAGRTLKLFF. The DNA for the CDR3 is TGTGCCAGTCGAGGGGCCGGCCGGACACTGAAGCTTTTCTTT.

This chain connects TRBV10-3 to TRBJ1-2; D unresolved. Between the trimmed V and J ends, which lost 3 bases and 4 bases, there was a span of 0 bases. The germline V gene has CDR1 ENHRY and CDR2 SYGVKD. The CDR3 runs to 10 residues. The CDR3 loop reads CAISDYGYTF. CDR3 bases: TGTGCCATCAGTGACTATGGCTACACCTTC.

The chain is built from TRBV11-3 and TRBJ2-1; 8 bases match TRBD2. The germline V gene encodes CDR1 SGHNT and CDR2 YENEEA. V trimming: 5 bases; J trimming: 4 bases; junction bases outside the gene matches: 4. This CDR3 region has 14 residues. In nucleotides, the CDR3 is TGTGCCAGCAGCCGTAGCGGGGTTTACAATGAGCAGTTCTTC. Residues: CASSRSGVYNEQFF.

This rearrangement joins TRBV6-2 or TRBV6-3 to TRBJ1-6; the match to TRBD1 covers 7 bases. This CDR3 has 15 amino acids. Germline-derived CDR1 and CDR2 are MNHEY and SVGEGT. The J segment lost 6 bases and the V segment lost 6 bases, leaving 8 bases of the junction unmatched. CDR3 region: CASRRTGEINSPLHF. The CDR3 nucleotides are TGTGCCAGCAGACGGACAGGAGAGATTAATTCACCCCTCCACTTT.

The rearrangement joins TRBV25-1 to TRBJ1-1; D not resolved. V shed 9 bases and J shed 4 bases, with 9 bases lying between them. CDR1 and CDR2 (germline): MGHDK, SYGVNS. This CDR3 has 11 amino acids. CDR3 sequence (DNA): TGTGCCAGTGCGGCGGTCACTGAAGCTTTCTTT. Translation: CASAAVTEAFF.

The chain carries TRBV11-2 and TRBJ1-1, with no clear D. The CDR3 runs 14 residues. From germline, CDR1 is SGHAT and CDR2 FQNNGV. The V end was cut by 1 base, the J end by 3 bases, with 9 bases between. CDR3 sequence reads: CASSLASGHTEAFF. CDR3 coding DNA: TGTGCCAGCAGCTTAGCGTCCGGGCACACTGAAGCTTTCTTT.

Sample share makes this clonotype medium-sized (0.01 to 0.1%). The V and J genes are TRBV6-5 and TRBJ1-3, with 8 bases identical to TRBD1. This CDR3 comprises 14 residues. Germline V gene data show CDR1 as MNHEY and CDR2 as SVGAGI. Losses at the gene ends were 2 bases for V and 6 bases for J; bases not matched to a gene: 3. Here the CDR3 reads CASSYGQGANTIYF. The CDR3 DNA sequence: TGTGCCAGCAGTTACGGGCAGGGGGCAAACACCATATATTTT.

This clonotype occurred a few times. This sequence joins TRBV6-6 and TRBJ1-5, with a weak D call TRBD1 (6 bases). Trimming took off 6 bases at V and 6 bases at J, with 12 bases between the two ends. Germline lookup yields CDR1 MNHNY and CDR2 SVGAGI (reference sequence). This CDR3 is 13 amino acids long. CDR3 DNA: TGTGCCAGCAGCTGGACAGTAGTTCAGCCCCAGCATTTT. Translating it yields CASSWTVVQPQHF.

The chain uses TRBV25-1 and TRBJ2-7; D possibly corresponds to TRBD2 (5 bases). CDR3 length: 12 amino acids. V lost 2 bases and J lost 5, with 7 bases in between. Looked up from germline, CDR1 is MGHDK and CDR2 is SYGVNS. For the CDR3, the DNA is TGTGCCAGCAGTGAAGCTAGCCACGAGCAGTACTTC. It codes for CASSEASHEQYF.

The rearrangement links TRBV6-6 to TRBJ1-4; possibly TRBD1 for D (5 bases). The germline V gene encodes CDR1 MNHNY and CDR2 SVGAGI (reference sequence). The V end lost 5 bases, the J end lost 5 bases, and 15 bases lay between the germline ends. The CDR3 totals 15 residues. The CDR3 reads CASSPTDIENEKLFF. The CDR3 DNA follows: TGTGCCAGCAGTCCCACGGACATCGAAAATGAAAAACTGTTTTTT.

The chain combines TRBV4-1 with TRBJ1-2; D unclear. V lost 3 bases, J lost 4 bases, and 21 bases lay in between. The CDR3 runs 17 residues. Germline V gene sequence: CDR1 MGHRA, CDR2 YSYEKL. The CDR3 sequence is CASSHPLDGGPLYGYTF. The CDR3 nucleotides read TGCGCCAGCAGCCACCCACTGGACGGAGGCCCCCTCTATGGCTACACCTTC.

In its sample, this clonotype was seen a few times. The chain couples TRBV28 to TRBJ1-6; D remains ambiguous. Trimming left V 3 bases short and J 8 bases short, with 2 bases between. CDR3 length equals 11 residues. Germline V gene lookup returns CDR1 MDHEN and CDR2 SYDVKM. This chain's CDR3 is CASSFDSPLHF. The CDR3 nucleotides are TGTGCCAGCAGTTTCGATTCACCCCTCCACTTT. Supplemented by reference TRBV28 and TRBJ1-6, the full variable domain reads DVKVTQSSRYLVKRTGEKVFLECVQDMDHENMFWYRQDPGLGLRLIYFSYDVKMKEKGDIPEGYSVSREKKERFSLILESASTNQTSMYLCASSFDSPLHFGNGTRLTVT.

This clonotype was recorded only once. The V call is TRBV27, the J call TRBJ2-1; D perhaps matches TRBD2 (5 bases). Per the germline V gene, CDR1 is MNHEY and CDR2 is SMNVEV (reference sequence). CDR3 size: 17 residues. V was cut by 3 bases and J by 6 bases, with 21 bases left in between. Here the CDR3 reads CASSFSPPGLYPNEQFF. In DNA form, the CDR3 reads TGTGCCAGCAGTTTCAGTCCTCCTGGACTTTACCCCAATGAGCAGTTCTTC.